These 20 T cell receptor beta chains were all obtained from the same sample, sequenced in a study of blood T cells in healthy people across ages. The authors ran a second PCR of roughly 6 to 11 cycles using a sample-barcoded 5' primer and a J-beta primer mix. TCRdb processed the 5' RACE reads anew with MiXCR; each CDR3 protein has one entry. Of approximately 780,000 distinct CDR3 sequences listed, about a quarter are singletons. These data were also filed under a second study, of T cells of mothers and their children.

The sequencing sample was made of blood. Source of these receptors: a boy aged 10-17 years in good health.

The CDR3 DNA is TGTGCCAGCAGTTCGGGGACGGCGGAAGAGCAGTACTTC. Encoded protein: CASSSGTAEEQYF. The J gene is TRBJ2-7, the V gene TRBV12-3 or TRBV12-4, with D possibly called TRBD1 or TRBD2 (5 bases each). The CDR3 runs 13 residues. The V gene lost 4 bases and the J gene lost 7 bases, with 14 bases spanning the gap.

This chain links TRBV7-3 with TRBJ2-5; weak D call: TRBD1 (6 bases). The assigned J gene may be wrong: the sequence end matches TRBJ2-1 better. The CDR3 spans 16 residues. From germline, CDR1 is SGHTA and CDR2 FQGTGA. CDR3 bases: TGTGCCAGCAGCTTAAATCCCGGACAGCCACCCAATGAGCAGTTCTTC. Its protein product is CASSLNPGQPPNEQFF.

This chain uses TRBV11-2 with TRBJ2-5; tentative D call: TRBD1 (6 bases). The CDR3 loop spans 14 amino acids. V dropped 3 bases and J dropped 1 base, with 9 bases sitting between them. Germline CDR1 and CDR2: SGHAT and FQNNGV. CDR3 sequence reads: CASSFQGTQETQYF. For the CDR3, the DNA is TGTGCCAGCAGCTTCCAGGGGACCCAAGAGACCCAGTACTTC.

The chain carries TRBV10-3 and TRBJ2-5; 10 nucleotides line up with TRBD1. The last part of the DNA fits TRBJ2-7 better; the J call may be wrong. This CDR3 region has 14 residues. Germline-derived CDR1 and CDR2 are ENHRY and SYGVKD. The DNA of the CDR3 is TGTGCCATCAGCCCGGGACAGGGGTCCTACGAGCAGTACTTC. This encodes CAISPGQGSYEQYF.

The table lists this clonotype with many counts. One end of the junction is discordant with germline, which a read error may explain. The V gene is TRBV12-3 or TRBV12-4, the J gene TRBJ2-7, with TRBD1 matching over 7 bases. The CDR3 spans 14 residues. The CDR3 region has the DNA TGTGCTAGCAGTTTGGACAGGTTACCCTACGAGCAGTACTTC. It is translated as CASSLDRLPYEQYF.

This clonotype was recorded only once. The gene calls are TRBV25-1 and TRBJ2-5; D ambiguous. The CDR3 is 12 residues long. Germline V lookup: CDR1 MGHDK, CDR2 SYGVNS. The V end lost 8 bases, the J end lost 4 bases, and 11 bases lay between the germline ends. The CDR3 DNA follows: TGTGCCAGCTACTCAGACGTAGAGACCCAGTACTTC. This encodes CASYSDVETQYF.

The gene calls are TRBV29-1 and TRBJ2-1; D uncertain. V was trimmed by 8 bases and J by 6 bases, leaving 14 bases between them. The V gene's germline CDR1 is SQVTM and CDR2 ANQGSEA. The CDR3 consists of 12 residues. The CDR3 DNA reads TGCAGCTGTTGGCGCCCGACCAATGAGCAGTTCTTC. It yields the protein CSCWRPTNEQFF.

This chain uses TRBV7-2 with TRBJ2-7, with 9 bases aligning to TRBD2. The germline gives CDR1 SGHTA, CDR2 FQGNSA. The CDR3 sequence is 12 residues long. V lost 5 bases to trimming and J lost 7 bases; unmatched junction nucleotides: 3. In DNA form, the CDR3 reads TGTGCCAGCAGCCCTGGACTAGCGGAGCAGTACTTC. Its protein product is CASSPGLAEQYF.

V is TRBV6-5 and J is TRBJ2-5; 9 bases match TRBD1. Gene TRBJ2-7 matches the end of the DNA better, so the J call may be wrong. There are 15 residues in the CDR3. CDR1 is MNHEY and CDR2 is SVGAGI in the germline V gene. CDR3 coding DNA: TGTGCCAGCAGCCTAACCGGGACAGGGATTTACGAGCAGTACTTC. Translation: CASSLTGTGIYEQYF.

The genes are TRBV7-9 and TRBJ2-3; possible D gene TRBD2, 6 bases. The germline V and J ends were trimmed by 4 bases and 10 bases, with 21 bases remaining between them. The length of the CDR3 is 15 residues. Looked up from germline, CDR1 is SEHNR and CDR2 is FQNEAQ (reference sequence). In nucleotides, the CDR3 is TGTGCCAGCAGCTCCGCGGACTGGAGGAGGGGAGCGCAGTATTTT. It is translated as CASSSADWRRGAQYF.

The gene calls are TRBV3-1 and TRBJ1-4; no definite D call. V lost 3 bases, J lost 0 bases, and 8 bases lay in between. Germline loops: CDR1 LGHDT, CDR2 YNNKEL (reference sequence). The CDR3 loop spans 15 amino acids. CDR3 DNA sequence: TGTGCCAGCAGCCATGGGCCGGCAACTAATGAAAAACTGTTTTTT. This codes for CASSHGPATNEKLFF.

The chain employs TRBV29-1 and TRBJ1-1, with unresolved D. Germline CDR1 reads SQVTM; CDR2 reads ANQGSEA. The CDR3 is 13 residues long. V lost 5 bases to trimming and J lost 2 bases, with 12 bases between them. The CDR3 DNA reads as TGCAGCGTTACCCCTCGGGGTAACACTGAAGCTTTCTTT. It is translated as CSVTPRGNTEAFF.

Points on this clonotype: One junction end does not reproduce the germline sequence, and a read error may be involved. V gene TRBV10-2 combines with J gene TRBJ2-7; 8 bases fit TRBD1. The CDR3 has 14 residues. Germline loops: CDR1 WSHSY, CDR2 SAAADI. Written as DNA, the CDR3 is TGCGCCGGCAGTCCTGACAGGGGAATCTACGAGCAGTACTTC. Its protein is CAGSPDRGIYEQYF.

This clonotype was seen more than once but under ten times. The chain employs TRBV13 and TRBJ2-7; tentatively, D is TRBD1 (6 bases). The V end was cut by 1 base, the J end by 2 bases, with 12 bases between. The CDR3 covers 15 residues. Looked up from germline, CDR1 is PRHDT and CDR2 is FYEKMQ (reference sequence). CDR3: CASSLEGTPTYEQYF. As DNA, the CDR3 is TGTGCCAGCAGCTTAGAGGGGACACCCACCTACGAGCAGTACTTC. Supplemented by reference TRBV13 and TRBJ2-7, the full variable domain reads AAGVIQSPRHLIKEKRETATLKCYPIPRHDTVYWYQQGPGQDPQFLISFYEKMQSDKGSIPDRFSAQQFSDYHSELNMSSLELGDSALYFCASSLEGTPTYEQYFGPGTRLTVT.

The sample holds a few counts of this clonotype. The J gene is TRBJ1-6, the V gene TRBV7-2; D might be TRBD1 (6 bases). Germline V CDR1 and CDR2: SGHTA, FQGNSA. Trimming pared 6 bases from V and 6 bases from J, leaving 12 bases between. CDR3 length equals 14 residues. DNA for the CDR3: TGTGCCAGCAGACCAGGACAGATTAATTCACCCCTCCACTTT. Translation gives CASRPGQINSPLHF.

The chain recombines TRBV28 with TRBJ1-5; no clear D. V lost 6 bases and J 1 base, leaving 10 bases between the germline ends. Per the germline V gene, CDR1 is MDHEN and CDR2 is SYDVKM. This CDR3 spans 14 amino acids. CDR3 loop: CASSPLTSNQPQHF. The CDR3 DNA reads TGTGCCAGCAGCCCCCTCACAAGCAATCAGCCCCAGCATTTT.

This clonotype has only a few counts. V and J are TRBV12-3 or TRBV12-4 and TRBJ2-7, with D perhaps TRBD2 (5 bases). The V and J ends lost 3 bases and 2 bases respectively, with 8 bases between them. The CDR3 consists of 13 residues. The CDR3 region is CASSFRDTYEQYF. CDR3 DNA sequence: TGTGCCAGCAGTTTCCGGGATACCTACGAGCAGTACTTC.

This clonotype has a handful of counts. The rearrangement uses TRBV20-1 and TRBJ2-5, with TRBD2 as a possible D gene (5 bases). This CDR3 has 13 amino acids. The germline V and J ends were trimmed by 6 bases and 4 bases, with 15 bases remaining between them. Germline-derived CDR1 and CDR2 are DFQATT and SNEGSKA (reference sequence). The CDR3 spells CSANLVGRETQYF. In nucleotides, the CDR3 is TGCAGTGCCAACCTAGTGGGGAGAGAGACCCAGTACTTC.

The rearrangement joins TRBV29-1 to TRBJ2-5; 7 positions match TRBD2. V shed 3 bases and J 0 bases; nucleotides not matched to a gene: 4. The CDR3 is made up of 14 amino acids. Looked up from germline, CDR1 is SQVTM and CDR2 is ANQGSEA. In nucleotides, the CDR3 is TGCAGCGTTGATTGGGGGGGGTACCAAGAGACCCAGTACTTC. Protein product: CSVDWGGYQETQYF.

This rearrangement joins TRBV19 to TRBJ1-1; TRBD1 might be the D (5 bases). In germline, CDR1 is LNHDA, CDR2 SQIVND (reference sequence). Between the trimmed V and J ends, which lost 0 bases and 0 bases, there was a span of 11 bases. This CDR3 contains 16 residues. This CDR3 reads CASSIDLGTLNTEAFF. DNA for the CDR3: TGTGCCAGTAGTATAGATCTAGGGACGTTGAACACTGAAGCTTTCTTT.